This T cell receptor (beta chain) was obtained from a study of blood T cell repertoires in COVID-19. Study at large: Nucleic acid was either cDNA or gDNA, and it came from T cells, B-cell-depleted T cells, or PBMCs.

The CDR3 runs 16 residues. The germline V gene encodes CDR1 SEHNR and CDR2 FQNEAQ (reference sequence). V trimming: 3 bases; J trimming: 1 base; junction bases outside the gene matches: 3. Clones were read by immunoSEQ multiplex PCR, and TCRdb kept only the in-frame ones, dropping some. The sample has about 380,000 clones; 88% are singletons. A few counts support this clone. The chain recombines TRBV7-9 with TRBJ1-1; 12 nucleotides line up with TRBD1. The sequence came from a woman aged 18-29 years who had recovered from COVID-19. The sample consisted of PBMCs or T cells enriched from blood (not recorded which). CDR3 residues: CASSFRDRGQNTEAFF. CDR3 nucleotides: TGTGCCAGCAGCTTTCGGGACAGGGGGCAGAACACTGAAGCTTTCTTT.